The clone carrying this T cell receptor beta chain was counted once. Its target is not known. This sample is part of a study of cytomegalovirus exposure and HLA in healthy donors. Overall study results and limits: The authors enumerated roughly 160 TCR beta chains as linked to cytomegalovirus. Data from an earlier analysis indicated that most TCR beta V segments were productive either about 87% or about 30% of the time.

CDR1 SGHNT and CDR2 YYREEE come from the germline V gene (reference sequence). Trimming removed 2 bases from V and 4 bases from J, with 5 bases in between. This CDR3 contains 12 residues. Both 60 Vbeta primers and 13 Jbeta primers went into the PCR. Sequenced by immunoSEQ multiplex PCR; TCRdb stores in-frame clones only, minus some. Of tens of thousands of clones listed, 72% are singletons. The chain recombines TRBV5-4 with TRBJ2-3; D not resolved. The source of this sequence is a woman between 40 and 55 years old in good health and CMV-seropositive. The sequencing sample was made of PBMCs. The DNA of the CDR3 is TGTGCCAGCAGCTTCCGGTCAGATACGCAGTATTTT. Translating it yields CASSFRSDTQYF.